This T cell receptor beta chain was documented in a study of cytomegalovirus exposure and HLA in healthy donors. Study observations and caveats: HLA restriction was apparent for most CMV-associated TCR beta chains in a later analysis.

Concerning this clone itself: Antigen unknown.

The CDR3 has 15 residues. Germline-derived CDR1 and CDR2 are LNHDA and SQIVND (reference sequence). V was pared by 2 bases and J by 3 bases, with 14 bases between. Researchers ran the PCR with 60 Vbeta and 13 Jbeta primers. Using immunoSEQ multiplex PCR, the repertoire was profiled, and TCRdb retains in-frame clones only, with some absent. The sample consists of 90,000 to 120,000 clones, around 78% of them appearing once. This receptor was identified in a man aged 30-40 years in good health and CMV-seronegative. The rearrangement links TRBV19 to TRBJ2-7; D gene ambiguous. Sequencing input: PBMCs. CDR3 amino acids: CASSISSNPYYEQYF. Here the CDR3 DNA reads TGTGCCAGTAGTATATCCTCTAACCCCTACTACGAGCAGTACTTC.